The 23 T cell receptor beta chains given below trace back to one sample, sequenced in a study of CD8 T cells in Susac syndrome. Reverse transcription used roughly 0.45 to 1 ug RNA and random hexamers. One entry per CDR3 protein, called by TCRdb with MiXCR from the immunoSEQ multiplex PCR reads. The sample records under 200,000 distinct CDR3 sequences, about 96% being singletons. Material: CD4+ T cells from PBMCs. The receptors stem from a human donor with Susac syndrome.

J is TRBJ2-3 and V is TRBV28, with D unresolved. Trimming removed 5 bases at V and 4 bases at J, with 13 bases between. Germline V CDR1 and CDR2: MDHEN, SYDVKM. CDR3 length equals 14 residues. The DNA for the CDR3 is TGTGCCAGCAGTCGGACCCCCAGGCCAGATACGCAGTATTTT. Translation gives CASSRTPRPDTQYF.

CDR3 DNA sequence: TGCAGTGGAGGAGTAGATGGCTACACCTTC. It yields the protein CSGGVDGYTF. V gene TRBV20-1 combines with J gene TRBJ1-2; D is unclear. Germline values: CDR1 DFQATT, CDR2 SNEGSKA (reference sequence). The CDR3 loop spans 10 amino acids. V lost 7 bases, J lost 6 bases, and 9 bases lay in between.

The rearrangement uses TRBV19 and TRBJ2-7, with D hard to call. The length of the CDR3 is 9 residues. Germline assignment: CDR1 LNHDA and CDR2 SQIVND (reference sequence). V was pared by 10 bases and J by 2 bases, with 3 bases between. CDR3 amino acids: CAIAYEQYF. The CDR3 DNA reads TGTGCCATTGCCTACGAGCAGTACTTC.

CDR3 bases: TGTGCCAGTAGTCCCGTCCGGGTTACCTACGAGCAGTACTTC. As protein: CASSPVRVTYEQYF. V and J are TRBV19 and TRBJ2-7; the D is unclear. Germline CDR1 LNHDA, CDR2 SQIVND (reference sequence). The CDR3 runs to 14 residues. Trimming shortened V by 5 bases and J by 2 bases, and 13 bases separated the two germline ends.

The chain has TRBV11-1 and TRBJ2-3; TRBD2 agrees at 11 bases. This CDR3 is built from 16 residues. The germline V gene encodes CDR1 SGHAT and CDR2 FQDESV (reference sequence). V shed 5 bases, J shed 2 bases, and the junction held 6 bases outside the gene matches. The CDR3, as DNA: TGTGCCAGCAGCGGTCCTAGCGGGAGGTTCACAGATACGCAGTATTTT. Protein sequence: CASSGPSGRFTDTQYF.

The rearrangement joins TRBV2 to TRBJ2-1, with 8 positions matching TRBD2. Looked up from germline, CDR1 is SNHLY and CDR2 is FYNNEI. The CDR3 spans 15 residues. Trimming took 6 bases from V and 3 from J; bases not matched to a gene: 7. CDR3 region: CASSELAARYNEQFF. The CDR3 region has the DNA TGTGCCAGCAGCGAACTAGCGGCCCGCTACAATGAGCAGTTCTTC.

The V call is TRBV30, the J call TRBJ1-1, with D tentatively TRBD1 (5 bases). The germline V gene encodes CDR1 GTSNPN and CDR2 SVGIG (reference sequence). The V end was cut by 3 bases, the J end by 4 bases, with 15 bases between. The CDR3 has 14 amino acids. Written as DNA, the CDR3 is TGTGCCTGGAGGGTATTGGGGGTGGGCACTGAAGCTTTCTTT. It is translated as CAWRVLGVGTEAFF.

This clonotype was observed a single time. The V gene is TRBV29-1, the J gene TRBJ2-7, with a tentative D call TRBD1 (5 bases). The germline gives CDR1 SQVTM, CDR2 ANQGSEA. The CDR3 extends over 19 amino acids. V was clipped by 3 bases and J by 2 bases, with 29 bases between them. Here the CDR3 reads CSVDSGYKSQGRGTYEQYF. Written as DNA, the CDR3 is TGCAGCGTTGATAGTGGTTATAAGTCTCAGGGTAGGGGAACCTACGAGCAGTACTTC.

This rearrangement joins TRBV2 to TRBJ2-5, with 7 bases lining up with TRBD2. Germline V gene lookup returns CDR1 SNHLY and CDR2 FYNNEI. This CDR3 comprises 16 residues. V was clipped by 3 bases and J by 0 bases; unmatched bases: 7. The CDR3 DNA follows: TGTGCCAGCAGTGATGGGCTAGCGGTGTACCAAGAGACCCAGTACTTC. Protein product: CASSDGLAVYQETQYF.

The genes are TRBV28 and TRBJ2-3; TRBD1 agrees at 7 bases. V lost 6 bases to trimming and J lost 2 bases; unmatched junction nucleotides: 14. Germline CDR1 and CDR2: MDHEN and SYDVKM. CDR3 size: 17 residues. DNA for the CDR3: TGTGCCAGCAGAACGTCGGGACAGATGTCGTCCACAGATACGCAGTATTTT. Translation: CASRTSGQMSSTDTQYF.

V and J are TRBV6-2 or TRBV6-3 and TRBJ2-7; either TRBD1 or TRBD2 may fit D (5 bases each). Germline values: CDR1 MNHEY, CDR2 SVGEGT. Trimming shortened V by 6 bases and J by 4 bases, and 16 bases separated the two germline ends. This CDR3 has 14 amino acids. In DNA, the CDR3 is TGTGCCAGCAGCCCCGGGACGTTGCAATACGAGCAGTACTTC. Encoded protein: CASSPGTLQYEQYF.

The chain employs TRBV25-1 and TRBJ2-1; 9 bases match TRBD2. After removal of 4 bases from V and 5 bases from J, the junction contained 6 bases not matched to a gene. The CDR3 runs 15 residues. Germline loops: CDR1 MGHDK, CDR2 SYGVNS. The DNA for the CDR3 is TGTGCCAGCAGTGCTCGACTAGCGGAAAACAATGAGCAGTTCTTC. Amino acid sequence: CASSARLAENNEQFF.

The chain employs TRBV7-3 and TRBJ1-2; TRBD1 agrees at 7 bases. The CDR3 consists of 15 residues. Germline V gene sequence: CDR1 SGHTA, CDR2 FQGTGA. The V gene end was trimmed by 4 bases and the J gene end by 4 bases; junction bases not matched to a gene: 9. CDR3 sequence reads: CASSSTSQGGYGYTF. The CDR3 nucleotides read TGTGCCAGCAGCTCTACTTCTCAGGGGGGCTATGGCTACACCTTC.

CDR3 sequence reads: CSVSKTSGSYEQYF. The CDR3 DNA is TGCAGCGTTTCTAAAACTAGCGGGAGCTACGAGCAGTACTTC. The V call is TRBV29-1, the J call TRBJ2-7; 11 bases are shared with TRBD2. The CDR3 is made up of 14 amino acids. J lost 3 bases, V lost 5 bases, and 6 bases had no gene match. Germline CDR1 and CDR2: SQVTM and ANQGSEA.

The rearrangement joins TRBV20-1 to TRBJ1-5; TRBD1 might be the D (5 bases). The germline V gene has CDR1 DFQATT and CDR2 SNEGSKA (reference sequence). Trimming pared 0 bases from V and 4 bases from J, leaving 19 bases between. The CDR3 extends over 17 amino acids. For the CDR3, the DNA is TGCAGTGCTAGAGATGGGGTTGCAGGGACGTTGAATCAGCCCCAGCATTTT. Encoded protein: CSARDGVAGTLNQPQHF.

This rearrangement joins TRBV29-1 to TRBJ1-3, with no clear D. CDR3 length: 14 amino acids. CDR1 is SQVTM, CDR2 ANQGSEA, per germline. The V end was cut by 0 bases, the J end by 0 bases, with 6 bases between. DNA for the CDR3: TGCAGCGTTGAAGATGGCAACTCTGGAAACACCATATATTTT. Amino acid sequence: CSVEDGNSGNTIYF.

This CDR3 reads CATSRAIDRVGGYTF. CDR3 in DNA: TGTGCCACCAGCAGAGCGATCGACAGGGTTGGCGGCTACACCTTC. This chain joins TRBV15 and TRBJ1-2; the match to TRBD1 covers 7 bases. This CDR3 has 15 residues. The V segment lost 1 base and the J segment 8 bases; nucleotides outside the gene matches: 10. Germline-derived CDR1 and CDR2 are LNHNV and YYDKDF (reference sequence).

CDR3 protein: CATSDWGAGQETQYF. The CDR3 region has the DNA TGTGCCACCAGTGACTGGGGGGCTGGTCAAGAGACCCAGTACTTC. The rearrangement links TRBV24-1 to TRBJ2-5; D may correspond to TRBD1 or TRBD2 (6 bases each). This CDR3 contains 15 residues. With 4 bases removed from V and 2 bases from J, the gap between germline ends came to 13 bases. The V gene's germline CDR1 is KGHDR and CDR2 SFDVKD.

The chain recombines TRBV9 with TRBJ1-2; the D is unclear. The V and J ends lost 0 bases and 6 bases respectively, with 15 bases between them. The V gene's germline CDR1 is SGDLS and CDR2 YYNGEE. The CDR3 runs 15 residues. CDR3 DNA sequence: TGTGCCAGCAGCGTAGCCCCTAAGGGAAGTAATGGCTACACCTTC. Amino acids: CASSVAPKGSNGYTF.

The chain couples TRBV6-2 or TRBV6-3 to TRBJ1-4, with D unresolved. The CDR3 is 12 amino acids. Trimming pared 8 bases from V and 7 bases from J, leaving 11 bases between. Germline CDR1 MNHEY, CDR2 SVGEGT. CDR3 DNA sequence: TGTGCCAGCGGTGACGGACCTGAAAAACTGTTTTTT. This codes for CASGDGPEKLFF.

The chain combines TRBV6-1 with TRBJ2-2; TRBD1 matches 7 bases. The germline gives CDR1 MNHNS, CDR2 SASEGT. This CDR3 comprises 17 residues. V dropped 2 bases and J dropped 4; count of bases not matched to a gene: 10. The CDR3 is CASSELLGTAITGELFF. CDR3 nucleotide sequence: TGTGCCAGCAGTGAATTACTCGGGACAGCTATCACCGGGGAGCTGTTTTTT.

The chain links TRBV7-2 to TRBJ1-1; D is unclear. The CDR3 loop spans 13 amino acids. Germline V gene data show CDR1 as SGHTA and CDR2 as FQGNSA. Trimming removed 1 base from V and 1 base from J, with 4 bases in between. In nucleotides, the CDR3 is TGTGCCAGCAGCTTAGAGCAGAACACTGAAGCTTTCTTT. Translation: CASSLEQNTEAFF.

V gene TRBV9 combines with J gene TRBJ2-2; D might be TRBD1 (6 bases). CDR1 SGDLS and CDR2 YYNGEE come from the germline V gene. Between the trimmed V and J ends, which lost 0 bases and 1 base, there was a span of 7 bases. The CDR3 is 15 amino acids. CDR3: CASSVAGENTGELFF. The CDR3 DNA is TGTGCCAGCAGCGTAGCAGGGGAGAACACCGGGGAGCTGTTTTTT.